This TCR beta chain was identified during a study of beta chain features in type 1 diabetes. As to this clone: No antigen is known for it.

The ends lost 4 bases at V and 3 bases at J; junction bases unmatched: 2. This CDR3 has 15 amino acids. Germline CDR1 SGHNT, CDR2 YYREEE (reference sequence). Study conclusions and caveats: TCRB CDR3s from Type 1 diabetes patients were moderately but significantly shorter in all four CD4+ subsets.

The isolated RNA, all of it, was reverse transcribed, so expressed TCRB transcripts were what got sequenced. Generated by immunoSEQ multiplex PCR, the TCRdb table keeps only in-frame clones and is missing some. The sample contains about 650,000 clones, around 12% of which appear only once. Cell sorting via CD45RO/CCR7/CD25/CD127/CD95/CD27 was performed to obtain CD4+ naive, central memory, regulatory and stem cell-like memory cells. This TCR derives from a man aged 30-40 years with type 1 diabetes. Material for sequencing was naive CD4+ T cells from blood. The chain combines TRBV5-4 with TRBJ2-5; TRBD2 matches at 14 bases. This chain's CDR3 is CASSKGLAGEETQYF. DNA for the CDR3: TGTGCCAGCAGCAAGGGACTAGCGGGGGAAGAGACCCAGTACTTC.